This TCR beta chain emerged from a study of control samples from healthy donors and cancer patients. The protocol was immunoSEQ multiplex PCR, while the TCRdb copy is restricted to in-frame clones and leaves out a portion. Of 150,000 to 200,000 clones listed, just under 95% are singletons. Trimming stripped 4 bases from V and 2 bases from J, with 14 bases between. This CDR3 is built from 15 residues. Germline V lookup: CDR1 MNHEY, CDR2 SVGAGI. This sequence was found in a woman between 40 and 55 years old in good health. This rearrangement joins TRBV6-5 to TRBJ1-2; tentative D call: TRBD1 (6 bases). The sequencing sample was made of blood. For the CDR3, the DNA is TGTGCCAGCAGTTCCGTGACAGGAGGGAACTATGGCTACACCTTC. This translates into CASSSVTGGNYGYTF.